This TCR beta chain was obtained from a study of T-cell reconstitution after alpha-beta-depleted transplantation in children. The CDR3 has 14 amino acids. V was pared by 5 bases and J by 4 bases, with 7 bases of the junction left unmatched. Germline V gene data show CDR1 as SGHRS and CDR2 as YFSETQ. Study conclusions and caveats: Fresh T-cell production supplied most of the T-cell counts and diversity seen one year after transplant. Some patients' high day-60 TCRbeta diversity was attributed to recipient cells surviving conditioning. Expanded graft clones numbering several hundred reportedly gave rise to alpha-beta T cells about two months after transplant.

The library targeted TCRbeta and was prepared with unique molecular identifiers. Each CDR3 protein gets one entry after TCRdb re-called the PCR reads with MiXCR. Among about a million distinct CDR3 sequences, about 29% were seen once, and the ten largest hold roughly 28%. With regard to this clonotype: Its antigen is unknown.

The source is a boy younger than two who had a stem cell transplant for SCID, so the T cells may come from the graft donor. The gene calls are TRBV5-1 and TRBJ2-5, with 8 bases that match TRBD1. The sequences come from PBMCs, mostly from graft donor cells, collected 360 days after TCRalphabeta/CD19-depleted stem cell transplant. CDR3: CASSADRARETQYF. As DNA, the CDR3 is TGCGCCAGCAGTGCGGACAGGGCTCGAGAGACCCAGTACTTC.